This T cell receptor beta chain emerged from a study of blood T cell repertoires in COVID-19 (dated by TCRdb to 2019 to 2021). Regarding the study in general: Samples covering the acute and convalescent phases of COVID-19 were provided by collaborators in the United States, Italy and Spain. The sample metadata nearly always contained a de-identified subject ID, COVID-19 status, age in years and sex. The repertoires were released in a freely available public database meant as a resource for research on the immune response to SARS-CoV-2. Deeply sampled blood TCRbeta repertoires from subjects exposed to, actively infected with, or recovered from COVID-19 were included in the dataset. The samples were drawn from the first 160 participants of the ongoing ImmuneRACE study and from 1,254 subjects provided by 6 global collaborators. The material from the prospective study consisted of cDNA or gDNA derived from T cells, B-cell-depleted T cells, or PBMCs. Where HLA class I and class II types were available, the types were taken from metadata supplied by the sample provider, not from assay-based typing.

Beyond this particular receptor, the publication reports: Clinical and demographic metadata were provided uncurated, with the amount varying by source and participant.

As regards this clone: Its binding antigen is unknown. The input lacks base qualities; no much larger clone sits a single base away.

The immunoSEQ Assay, a bias-controlled multiplex PCR, was used to amplify TCRbeta CDR3 regions from genomic DNA. The authors processed their data as follows. The number of nucleated cells in each sample was estimated by amplification of reference gene primers within the assay. Sequence reads were collapsed and filtered to measure the absolute abundance of every unique TCRbeta CDR3 rearrangement. For each sample, productive Simpson clonality was calculated as the square root of Simpson's diversity index across productive rearrangements. This immuneACCESS table, as held by TCRdb, lists in-frame sequences with V and J called but not all clones. Of the missing ones, under half trace to an unresolved V gene in checked studies; the others have no known cause. Clone size and the V and J calls come from that table; the DNA yielded D and trimming. The sample has roughly 150,000 clones on record, 65% to 90% of them singletons. Jointly, the top ten make up about 7.8% of the sample.

Collaborating institutions collected whole blood in K2EDTA tubes following their own protocols. Collaborator samples were shipped for TCRbeta analysis as frozen whole blood, isolated PBMCs, or DNA extracted from either sample type. CDR1 and CDR2, looked up from the germline V gene (reference sequence), are SGHKS and YYEKEE. The CDR3 covers 17 residues, taking in both the cysteine and the phenylalanine. Only CDR3 DNA is held: 51 bases, read in frame from base 1. Ends trimmed: V by 0 bases, J by 5 bases; bases unmatched to a gene: 7. Sequencing was performed on peripheral blood. Rearrangement joined TRBV5-5 to TRBJ2-5, and 13 junctional nucleotides match TRBD2. This clonotype originated in a woman aged 45-65 years in a cohort sampled during active or convalescent COVID-19. The CDR3 sequence is CASSLGRTSGGAETQYF. The DNA sequence follows: TGTGCCAGCAGCTTGGGTAGGACTAGCGGGGGCGCGGAGACCCAGTACTTC.